The 2 T cell receptor beta chains below come from one sample, sequenced in a study of T cells in Graves' hyperthyroidism and ophthalmopathy. The CDR3 regions of TCR beta were amplified from RNA transcripts. Primed by the HTBI set, a first-round RT-PCR was run on the TCR CDR3. Using its own MiXCR run on the multiplex PCR reads, TCRdb lists one record per CDR3 protein. The repertoire consists of 400,000 to 450,000 distinct CDR3 sequences, with roughly 14% occurring once and the leading ten covering under 15%. Sequencing input: blood. The receptors come from a man aged 18 to 29 with Graves' ophthalmopathy.

The chain uses TRBV2 and TRBJ2-3; 8 bases agree with TRBD1. V shed 7 bases, J shed 5 bases, and the junction held 5 bases outside the gene matches. Germline-derived CDR1 and CDR2 are SNHLY and FYNNEI. This CDR3 has 13 residues. This CDR3 is CASTAGGKDTQYF. For the CDR3, the DNA is TGTGCCAGCACCGCAGGGGGCAAAGATACGCAGTATTTT. The full variable domain, in which reference TRBV2 and TRBJ2-3 provide the parts outside the CDR3, is EPEVTQTPSHQVTQMGQEVILRCVPISNHLYFYWYRQILGQKVEFLVSFYNNEISEKSEIFDDQFSVERPDGSNFTLKIRSTKLEDSAMYFCASTAGGKDTQYFGPGTRLTVL.

This clonotype was detected ten times or more. The chain combines TRBV5-1 with TRBJ1-5; D is undetermined. The CDR3 contains 12 residues. V lost 4 bases and J lost 6, with 8 bases in between. Germline V lookup: CDR1 SGHRS, CDR2 YFSETQ. DNA of the CDR3: TGCGCCAGCAGCCCGGAGGGTCAGCCCCAGCATTTT. Translating it yields CASSPEGQPQHF.